This T cell receptor beta chain was sequenced during a study of T cells in Graves' hyperthyroidism and ophthalmopathy. The source material, RNA transcripts, was used to amplify TCR beta CDR3 regions. The TCR CDR3 was amplified in a first-round RT-PCR using the HTBI primer set. TCRdb processed the multiplex PCR reads anew with MiXCR; each CDR3 protein has one entry. The data show 300,000 to 500,000 distinct CDR3 sequences, 11% to 15% seen once. This CDR3 spans 13 amino acids. With 11 bases clipped from V and 7 bases from J, the junction kept 14 bases outside the gene matches. Germline V gives CDR1 LNHDA, CDR2 SQIVND (reference sequence).

The source is a man aged 50-59 years with Graves' ophthalmopathy. The sequencing input was blood. The V and J genes are TRBV19 and TRBJ2-7; 7 positions match TRBD2. CDR3 nucleotide sequence: TGTGCCTGGGGGGGGGGGTTGGGGGGTGAGCAGTACTTC. Translation: CAWGGGLGGEQYF.